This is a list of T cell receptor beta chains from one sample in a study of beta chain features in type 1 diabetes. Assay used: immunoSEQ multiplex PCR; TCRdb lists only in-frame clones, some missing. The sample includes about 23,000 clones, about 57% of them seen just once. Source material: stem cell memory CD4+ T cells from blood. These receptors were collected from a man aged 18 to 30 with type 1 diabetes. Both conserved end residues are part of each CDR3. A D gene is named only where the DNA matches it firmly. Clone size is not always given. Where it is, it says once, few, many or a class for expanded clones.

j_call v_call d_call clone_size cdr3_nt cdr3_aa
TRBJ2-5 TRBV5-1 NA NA TGCGCCAGCACCCCGCACGGGCAAGAGACCCAGTACTTC CASTPHGQETQYF
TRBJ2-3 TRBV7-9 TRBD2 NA TGTGCCAGCAGCTTCCTAGCGGGAGGCCGGGTCACAGATACGCAGTATTTT CASSFLAGGRVTDTQYF
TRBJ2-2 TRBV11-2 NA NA TGTGCCAGCAGCTCCAGCCGTCGCAGCCGAGGGAACACCGGGGAGCTGTTTTTT CASSSSRRSRGNTGELFF
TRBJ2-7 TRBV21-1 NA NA TGTGCCAGCAGCAAGTCTAGACCGGAGCAGTACTTC CASSKSRPEQYF
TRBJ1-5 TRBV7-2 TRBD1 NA TGTGCCACCGGACAGGGCGGCAATCAGCCCCAGCATTTT CATGQGGNQPQHF
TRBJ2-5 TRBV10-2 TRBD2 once TGCGCCAGCAGTGATTCGGGGGGGACCCAGTACTTC CASSDSGGTQYF
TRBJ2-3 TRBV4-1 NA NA TGCGCCAGCAGCCAAATACAGCATACGCAGTATTTT CASSQIQHTQYF
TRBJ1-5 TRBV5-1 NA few TGCGCCAGCAGCTTGGCCCCGGACAGCTATCAGCCCCAGCATTTT CASSLAPDSYQPQHF
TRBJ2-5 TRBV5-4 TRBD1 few TGTGCCAGCAGCTTGATGACAGGGGGAAAGACCCAGTACTTC CASSLMTGGKTQYF
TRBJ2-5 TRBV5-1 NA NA TGCGCCAGCAGCTTGCAGGGATGGGAGACCCAGTACTTC CASSLQGWETQYF
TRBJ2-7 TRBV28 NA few TGTGCCAGCAGTTTATGGACGAGGGGGAAGGACGAGCAGTACTTC CASSLWTRGKDEQYF
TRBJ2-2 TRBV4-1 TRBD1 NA TGCGCCAGCAGCCAAATTACAGGGGGCTTCGGCACCGGGGAGCTGTTTTTT CASSQITGGFGTGELFF
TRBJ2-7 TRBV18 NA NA TGTGCCAGCTCACCGGACACGCACGGTTCCTACGAGCAGTACTTC CASSPDTHGSYEQYF
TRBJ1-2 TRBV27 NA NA TGTGCCAGCAGTCCCCAGGGTTCAAACGGCTACACCTTC CASSPQGSNGYTF
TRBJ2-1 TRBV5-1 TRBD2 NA TGCGCCAGCAGCACGCTGGGGGACTACTCCTACAATGAGCAGTTCTTC CASSTLGDYSYNEQFF
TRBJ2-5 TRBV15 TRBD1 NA TGTGCCACCAGCAGATTCCGGGACAGGGGGGCCCAAGAGACCCAGTACTTC CATSRFRDRGAQETQYF
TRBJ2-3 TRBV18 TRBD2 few TGTGCCAGCTCTTGGACTAGCGGGGACCGAGATACGCAGTATTTT CASSWTSGDRDTQYF
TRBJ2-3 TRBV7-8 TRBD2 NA TGTGCCAGCAAGACCTTAGCGGGGGGGCAGTCAGATACGCAGTATTTT CASKTLAGGQSDTQYF
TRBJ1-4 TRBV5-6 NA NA TGTGCCAGCAGCTTCGTGAGCGAAAAACTGTTTTTT CASSFVSEKLFF
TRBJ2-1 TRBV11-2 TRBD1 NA TGTGCCAGCAGCAGCCGGGACAGGGAATACAATGAGCAGTTCTTC CASSSRDREYNEQFF